These 8 T cell receptor beta chains came from one sample sequenced in a study of blood T cell repertoires in COVID-19. TCRdb's copy holds only in-frame clones and misses some; the assay was immunoSEQ multiplex PCR. The table includes some 250,000 clones, more than 85% detected once. Sequenced: peripheral blood. Receptors were obtained from a woman between 70 and 85 years old with active or convalescent COVID-19.

The chain employs TRBV10-3 and TRBJ2-7; TRBD1 aligns across 12 bases. This CDR3 comprises 15 residues. Germline V CDR1 and CDR2: ENHRY, SYGVKD. V lost 8 bases, J lost 0 bases, and 5 bases stayed unmatched. CDR3: CAIGPGQGASYEQYF. In nucleotides, the CDR3 is TGTGCCATCGGGCCGGGACAGGGGGCCTCCTACGAGCAGTACTTC.

The genes are TRBV7-2 and TRBJ1-6; D may be TRBD1 (5 bases). Germline loops: CDR1 SGHTA, CDR2 FQGNSA. This CDR3 spans 18 amino acids. V lost 0 bases and J 1 base, leaving 13 bases between the germline ends. The CDR3, as DNA: TGTGCCAGCAGCTTAGCGCCGCCTTCAGGGTCCTATAATTCACCCCTCCACTTT. This sequence encodes CASSLAPPSGSYNSPLHF.

CDR3 coding DNA: TGTGCCAGCAGCTCCCGACAGGTCTCAGCCCAGAATGAGCAGTTCTTC. This translates into CASSSRQVSAQNEQFF. The V and J genes are TRBV7-9 and TRBJ2-1, with D tentatively TRBD1 (6 bases). The V gene lost 4 bases and the J gene lost 7 bases, with 20 bases spanning the gap. This CDR3 is 16 amino acids long. Germline V gene data show CDR1 as SEHNR and CDR2 as FQNEAQ (reference sequence).

The V and J genes are TRBV9 and TRBJ1-3; tentative D call: TRBD1 (5 bases). The CDR3 length is 13 residues. V lost 4 bases to trimming and J lost 8 bases, with 13 bases between them. CDR1 and CDR2 (germline): SGDLS, YYNGEE. The CDR3 nucleotides read TGTGCCAGCAGCTTCCCAGGGAAGGACACCATATATTTT. Its translation is CASSFPGKDTIYF.

This rearrangement joins TRBV19 to TRBJ2-7; 10 bases align to TRBD1. The CDR3 consists of 14 residues. CDR1 LNHDA and CDR2 SQIVND come from the germline V gene (reference sequence). V was clipped by 7 bases and J by 3 bases; unmatched bases: 6. The CDR3 coding sequence is TGTGCCAGTACCCCGGGACAGGGGATCTACGAGCAGTACTTC. Encoded protein: CASTPGQGIYEQYF.

The genes are TRBV5-8 and TRBJ1-4, with no clear D. The germline gives CDR1 SGHTS, CDR2 YDEGEE. V was shortened by 0 bases and J by 4 bases, with 10 bases between the two germline ends. The CDR3 loop spans 15 amino acids. This CDR3 reads CASSLAGRLNEKLFF. As DNA, the CDR3 is TGTGCCAGCAGCTTGGCCGGAAGACTTAATGAAAAACTGTTTTTT.

This chain uses TRBV6-5 with TRBJ1-1, with unresolved D. Germline V gives CDR1 MNHEY, CDR2 SVGAGI. Trimming took 6 bases from V and 0 from J, leaving 8 bases between them. The CDR3 covers 13 residues. The CDR3, as DNA: TGTGCCAGCAGCCCGTTTATGAACACTGAAGCTTTCTTT. It is translated as CASSPFMNTEAFF.

This clone was observed a handful of times. J is TRBJ1-1 and V is TRBV23-1, with 7 bases aligning to TRBD1. TRBV23-1 is designated an ORF whose function remains uncertain. The CDR3 length is 15 residues. V was pared by 2 bases and J by 1 base, with 4 bases of the junction left unmatched. CDR3 nucleotides: TGCGCCAGCAGTCAACGGGACAGAAAGAACACTGAAGCTTTCTTT. It yields the protein CASSQRDRKNTEAFF.